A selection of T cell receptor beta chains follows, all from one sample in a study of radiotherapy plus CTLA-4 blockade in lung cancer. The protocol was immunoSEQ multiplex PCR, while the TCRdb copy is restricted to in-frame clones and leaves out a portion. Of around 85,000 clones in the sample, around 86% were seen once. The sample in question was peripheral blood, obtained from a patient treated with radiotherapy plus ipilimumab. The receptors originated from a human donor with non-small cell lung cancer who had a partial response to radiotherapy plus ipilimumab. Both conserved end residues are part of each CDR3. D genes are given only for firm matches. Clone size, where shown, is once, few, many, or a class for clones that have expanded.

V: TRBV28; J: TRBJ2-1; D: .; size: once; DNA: TGTGCCAGCAGTTTCCCGGGTGGCGATGAGCAGTTCTTC; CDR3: CASSFPGGDEQFF
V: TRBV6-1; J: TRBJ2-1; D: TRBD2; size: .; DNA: TGTGCCAGCACACGGACAACTAGCGGTAATGAGCAGTTCTTC; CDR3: CASTRTTSGNEQFF
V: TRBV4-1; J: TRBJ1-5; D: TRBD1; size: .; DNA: TGCGCCAGCAGCCGGCCGGACAGGGGCCAAAGGGAGCCCCAGCATTTT; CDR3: CASSRPDRGQREPQHF
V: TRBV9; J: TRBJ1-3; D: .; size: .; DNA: TGTGCCAGCAGCGTATCGAGGGAAAGGGCTTCTTCAAACACCATATATTTT; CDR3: CASSVSRERASSNTIYF
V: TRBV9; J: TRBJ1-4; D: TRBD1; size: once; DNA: TGTGCCAGCAGCGTCGGACAGGAAGCAATTGAAAAACTGTTTTTT; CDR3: CASSVGQEAIEKLFF
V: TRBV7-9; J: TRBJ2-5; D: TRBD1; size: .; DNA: TGTGCCAGCAGCTGGACAGGGGCGGGCCAAGAGACCCAGTACTTC; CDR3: CASSWTGAGQETQYF
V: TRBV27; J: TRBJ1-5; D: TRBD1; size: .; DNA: TGTGCCAGCAGTTTAGGGGGACAGGGGTCACGACAGCCCCAGCATTTT; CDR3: CASSLGGQGSRQPQHF
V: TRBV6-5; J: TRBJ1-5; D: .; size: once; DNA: TGTGCCAGCAGTTACAGGGGTTCCAATCAGCCCCAGCATTTT; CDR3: CASSYRGSNQPQHF
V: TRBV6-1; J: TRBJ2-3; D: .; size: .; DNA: TGTGCCAGCAGTGACTTCTCAACTCAAGATACGCAGTATTTT; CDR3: CASSDFSTQDTQYF
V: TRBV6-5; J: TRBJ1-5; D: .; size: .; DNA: TGTGCCAGCAGTTCGGGAAATGGTAATCAGCCCCAGCATTTT; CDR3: CASSSGNGNQPQHF
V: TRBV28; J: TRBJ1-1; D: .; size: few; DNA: TGTGCCAGCAGTCCTTACACGAACACTGAAGCTTTCTTT; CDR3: CASSPYTNTEAFF
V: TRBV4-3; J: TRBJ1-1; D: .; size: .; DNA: TGCGCCAGCAGCCAAACAGGGCTGTTCACTGAAGCTTTCTTT; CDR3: CASSQTGLFTEAFF
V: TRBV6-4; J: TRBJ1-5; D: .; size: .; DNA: TGTGCCAGCAGTGGTCCAGGGGTTCCTCAGCCCCAGCATTTT; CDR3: CASSGPGVPQPQHF
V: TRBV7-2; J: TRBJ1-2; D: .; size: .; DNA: TGTGCCAGCAGCTTAGTGGCTGCCTCCTCTTATACCTATGGCTACACCTTC; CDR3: CASSLVAASSYTYGYTF
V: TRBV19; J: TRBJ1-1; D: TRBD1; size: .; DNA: TGTGCCAGTAGATTGGGGACAGGGAACACTGAAGCTTTCTTT; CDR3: CASRLGTGNTEAFF
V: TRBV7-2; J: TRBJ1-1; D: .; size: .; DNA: TGTGCCAGCAGCTTAGGGTTTAGCCTAGTTCTATACACTGAAGCTTTCTTT; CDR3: CASSLGFSLVLYTEAFF
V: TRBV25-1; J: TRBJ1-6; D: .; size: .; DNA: TGTGCCAGCAGTGACCAGGGGCATTCACCCCTCCACTTT; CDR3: CASSDQGHSPLHF
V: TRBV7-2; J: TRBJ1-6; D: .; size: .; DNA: TGTGCCAGCAGCTCAGGGAACCCCAATAATTCACCCCTCCACTTT; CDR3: CASSSGNPNNSPLHF